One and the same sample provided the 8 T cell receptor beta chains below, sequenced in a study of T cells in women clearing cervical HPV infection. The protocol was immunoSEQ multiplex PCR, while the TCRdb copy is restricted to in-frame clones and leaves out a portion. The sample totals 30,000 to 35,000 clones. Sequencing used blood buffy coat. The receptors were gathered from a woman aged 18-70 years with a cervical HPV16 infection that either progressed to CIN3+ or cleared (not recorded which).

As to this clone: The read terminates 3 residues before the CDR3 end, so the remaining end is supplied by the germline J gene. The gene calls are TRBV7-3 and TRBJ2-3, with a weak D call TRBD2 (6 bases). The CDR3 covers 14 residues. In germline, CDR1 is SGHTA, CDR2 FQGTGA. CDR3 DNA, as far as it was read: TGTGCCAGCAGCCGTAGCGGAAGCCAAGAGACG. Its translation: CASSRSGSQET. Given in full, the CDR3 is CASSRSGSQETQYF.

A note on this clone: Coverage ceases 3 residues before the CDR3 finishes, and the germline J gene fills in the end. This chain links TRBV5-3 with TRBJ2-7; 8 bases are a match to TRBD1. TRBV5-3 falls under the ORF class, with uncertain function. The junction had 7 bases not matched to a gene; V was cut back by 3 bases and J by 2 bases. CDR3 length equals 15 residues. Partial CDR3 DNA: TGTGCCAGAAGCTATAAACGGGACAGGACCTACGAG. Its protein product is CARSYKRDRTYE. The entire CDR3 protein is CARSYKRDRTYEQYF.

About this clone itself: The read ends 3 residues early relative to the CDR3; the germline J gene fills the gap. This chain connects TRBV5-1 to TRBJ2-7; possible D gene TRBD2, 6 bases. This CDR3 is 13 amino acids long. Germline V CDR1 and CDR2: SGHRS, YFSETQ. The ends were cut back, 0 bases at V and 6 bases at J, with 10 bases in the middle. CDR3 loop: CASSLGPGVEQYF. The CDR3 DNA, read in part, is TGCGCCAGCAGCTTGGGTCCGGGGGTCGAG.

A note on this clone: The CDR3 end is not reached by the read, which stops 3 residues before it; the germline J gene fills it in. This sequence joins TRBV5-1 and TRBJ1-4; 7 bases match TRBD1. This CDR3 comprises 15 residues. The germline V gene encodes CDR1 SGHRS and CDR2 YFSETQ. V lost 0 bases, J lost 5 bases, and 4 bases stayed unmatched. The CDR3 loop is CASSLGQGVNEKLFF. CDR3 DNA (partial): TGCGCCAGCAGCTTGGGGCAGGGGGTAAATGAAAAA.

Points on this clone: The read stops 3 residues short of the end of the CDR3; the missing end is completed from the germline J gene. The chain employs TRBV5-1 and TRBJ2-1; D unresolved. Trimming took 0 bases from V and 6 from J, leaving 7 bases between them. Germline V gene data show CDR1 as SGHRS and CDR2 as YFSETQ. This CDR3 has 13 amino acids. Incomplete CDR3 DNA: TGCGCCAGCAGCTTGGGAAGTAGCAATGAG. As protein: CASSLGSSNE. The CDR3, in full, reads CASSLGSSNEQFF.

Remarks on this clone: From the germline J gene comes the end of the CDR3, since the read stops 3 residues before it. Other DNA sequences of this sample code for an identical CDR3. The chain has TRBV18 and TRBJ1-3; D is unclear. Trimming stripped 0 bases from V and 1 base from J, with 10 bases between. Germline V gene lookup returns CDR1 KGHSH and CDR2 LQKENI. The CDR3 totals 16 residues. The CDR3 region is CASSPPSSRSGNTIYF. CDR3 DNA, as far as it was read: TGTGCCAGCTCACCACCATCAAGCAGGTCTGGAAACACC.

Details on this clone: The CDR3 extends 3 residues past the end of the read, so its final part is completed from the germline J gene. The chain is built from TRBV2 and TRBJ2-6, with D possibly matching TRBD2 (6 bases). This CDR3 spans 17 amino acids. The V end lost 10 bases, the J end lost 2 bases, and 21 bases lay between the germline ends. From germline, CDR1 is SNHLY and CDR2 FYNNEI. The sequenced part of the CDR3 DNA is TGTGCCACCTCGCCCCGAACGGGGAGGACTGGGGCCAACGTC. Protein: CATSPRTGRTGANV. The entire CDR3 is CATSPRTGRTGANVLTF.

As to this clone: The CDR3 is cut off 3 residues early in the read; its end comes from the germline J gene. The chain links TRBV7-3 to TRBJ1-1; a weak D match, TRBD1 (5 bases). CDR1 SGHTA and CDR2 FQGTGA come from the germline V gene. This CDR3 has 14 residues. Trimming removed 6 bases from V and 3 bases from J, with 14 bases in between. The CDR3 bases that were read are TGTGCCAGCAGTACGGGACTCATGCACACTGAA. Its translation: CASSTGLMHTE. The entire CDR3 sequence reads CASSTGLMHTEAFF. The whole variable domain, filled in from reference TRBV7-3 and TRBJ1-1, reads GAGVSQTPSNKVTEKGKYVELRCDPISGHTALYWYRQSLGQGPEFLIYFQGTGAADDSGLPNDRFFAVRPEGSVSTLKIQRTERGDSAVYLCASSTGLMHTEAFFGQGTRLTVV.